The 5 T cell receptor beta chains in this list originate from one sample, sequenced in a study of glioma-infiltrating T cells. The iRepertoire nested amplicon-rescue multiplex PCR amplified TCR alpha and beta CDR3s from RNA. Using its own MiXCR run on the multiplex PCR reads, TCRdb lists one record per CDR3 protein. The table lists around 390,000 distinct CDR3 sequences, 41% of them singletons, with around 13% in the top ten. Material: glioma tissue, nonneoplastic brain tissue, or PBMCs (not recorded which). These receptors all come from a human donor with low-grade glioma or glioblastoma, undergoing nonglioma brain surgery, or in good health (not recorded which).

A word on this clonotype: This may stem from a read error, because a much larger clone lies one nucleotide away. The chain joins TRBV27 to TRBJ2-3; D is possibly TRBD2 (7 bases). CDR1 and CDR2 (germline): MNHEY, SMNVEV (reference sequence). The CDR3 is made up of 15 amino acids. In DNA, the CDR3 is TGTGCCAGCCAATGGATCGGTGGGGGGGCAGAAACGCAGTATTTT. Its translation is CASQWIGGGAETQYF.

Remarks on this clonotype: Sequence at one end of the junction differs from germline and may be a read error. This chain uses TRBV6-1 with TRBJ2-3; D could derive from TRBD1 or TRBD2 (5 bases each). CDR1 MNHNS and CDR2 SASEGT come from the germline V gene. This CDR3 has 14 residues. The CDR3 DNA is TGTGCCATCAGTGGGGGTTTTGGCACAGATACGCAGTATTTT. Protein sequence: CAISGGFGTDTQYF.

V gene TRBV6-5 combines with J gene TRBJ1-4, with D maybe TRBD1 (5 bases). This CDR3 contains 12 residues. The V gene lost 11 bases and the J gene lost 5 bases, with 12 bases spanning the gap. Germline CDR1 MNHEY, CDR2 SVGAGI. CDR3 DNA sequence: TGTGCCGCCGACAGCCTAAATGAAAAACTGTTTTTT. This gives the protein CAADSLNEKLFF.

Only a few counts were recorded for this clonotype. A read error may be the cause here, since a much bigger clone is one base away. This is likely a read error, given that the CDR3 carries no conserved phenylalanine or tryptophan at its end. The rearrangement joins TRBV6-1 to TRBJ1-1; D is undetermined. V lost 6 bases and J lost 4, with 15 bases in between. Germline CDR1 is MNHNS and CDR2 is SASEGT. The CDR3 contains 14 residues. The CDR3 spells CASSTQWGSTEAFL. CDR3 nucleotide sequence: TGTGCCAGCAGCACCCAGTGGGGTAGCACTGAAGCTTTCCTT.

Worth noting for this clonotype: Since a much larger clone is just one base distant, this may be a read error. V and J are TRBV28 and TRBJ1-2; D might be TRBD1 (5 bases). Trimming stripped 7 bases from V and 8 bases from J, with 14 bases between. The CDR3 runs 12 residues. Germline V gene sequence: CDR1 MDHEN, CDR2 SYDVKM. DNA of the CDR3: TGTGCCAGCAACAGGCGGAACATAGGCTACACCTTC. Its translation: CASNRRNIGYTF.